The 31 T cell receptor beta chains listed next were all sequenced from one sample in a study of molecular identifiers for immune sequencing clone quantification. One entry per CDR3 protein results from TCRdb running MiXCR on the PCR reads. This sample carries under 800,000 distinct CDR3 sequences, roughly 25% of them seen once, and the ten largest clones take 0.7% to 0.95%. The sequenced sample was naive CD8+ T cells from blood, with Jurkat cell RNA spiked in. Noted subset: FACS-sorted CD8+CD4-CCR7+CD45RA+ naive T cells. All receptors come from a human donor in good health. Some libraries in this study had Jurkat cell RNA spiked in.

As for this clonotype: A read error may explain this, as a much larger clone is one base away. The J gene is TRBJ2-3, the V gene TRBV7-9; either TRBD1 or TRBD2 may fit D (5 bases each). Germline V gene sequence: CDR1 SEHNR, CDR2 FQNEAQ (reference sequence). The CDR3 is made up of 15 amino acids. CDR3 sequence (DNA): TGTGCCAGCAGCCGCCCTGAGGGGTTGGAAGATACGCAGTGTTTT. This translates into CASSRPEGLEDTQCF.

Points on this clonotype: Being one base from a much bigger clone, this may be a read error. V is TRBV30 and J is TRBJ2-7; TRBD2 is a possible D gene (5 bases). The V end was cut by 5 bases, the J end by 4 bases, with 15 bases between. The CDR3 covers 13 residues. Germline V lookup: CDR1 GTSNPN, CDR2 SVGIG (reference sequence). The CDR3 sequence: CAWSHGVGYEQYF. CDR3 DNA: TGTGCCTGGTCGCACGGGGTTGGGTACGAGCAGTACTTC.

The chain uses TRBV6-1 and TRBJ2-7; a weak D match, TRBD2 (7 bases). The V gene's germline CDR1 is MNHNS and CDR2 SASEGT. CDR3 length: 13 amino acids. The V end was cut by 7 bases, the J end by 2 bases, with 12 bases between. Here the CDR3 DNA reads TGTGCCAGCACCGGGGGGCCGCCCTACGAGCAGTACTTC. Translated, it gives CASTGGPPYEQYF.

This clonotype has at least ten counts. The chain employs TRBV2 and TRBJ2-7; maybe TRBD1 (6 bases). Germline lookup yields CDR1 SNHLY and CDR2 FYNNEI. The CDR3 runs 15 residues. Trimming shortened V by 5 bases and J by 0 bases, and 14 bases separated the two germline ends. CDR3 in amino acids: CASSPGKGHSYEQYF. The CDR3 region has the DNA TGTGCCAGCAGTCCCGGGAAGGGACACTCCTACGAGCAGTACTTC.

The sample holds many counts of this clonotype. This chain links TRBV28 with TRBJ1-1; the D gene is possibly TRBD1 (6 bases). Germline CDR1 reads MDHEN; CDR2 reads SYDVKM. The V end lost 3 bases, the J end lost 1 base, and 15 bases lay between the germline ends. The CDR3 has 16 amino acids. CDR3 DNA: TGTGCCAGCAGTTTGCCTCCGTGGGGGCAGAACACTGAAGCTTTCTTT. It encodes CASSLPPWGQNTEAFF.

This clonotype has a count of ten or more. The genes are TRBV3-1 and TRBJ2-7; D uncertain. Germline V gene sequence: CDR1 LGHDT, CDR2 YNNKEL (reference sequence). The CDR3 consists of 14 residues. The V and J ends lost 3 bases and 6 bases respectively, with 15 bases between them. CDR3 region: CASSHGSSVSEQYF. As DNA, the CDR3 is TGTGCCAGCAGCCATGGTAGCTCTGTTTCCGAGCAGTACTTC.

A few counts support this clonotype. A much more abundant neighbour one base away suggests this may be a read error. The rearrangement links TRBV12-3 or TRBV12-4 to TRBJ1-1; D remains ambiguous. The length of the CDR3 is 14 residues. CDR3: CASSLVRVDTEASF. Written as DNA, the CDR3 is TGTGCCAGCAGTTTAGTGAGGGTAGACACTGAAGCTTCCTTT.

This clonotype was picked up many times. The CDR3 nucleotides are TGCAGCGTTGAAGCGGGGGCCTATGGCTACACCTTC. The encoded protein is CSVEAGAYGYTF. The rearrangement uses TRBV29-1 and TRBJ1-2; a weak D match, TRBD1 (6 bases). The V gene lost 1 base and the J gene lost 4 bases, with 7 bases spanning the gap. Germline V gene lookup returns CDR1 SQVTM and CDR2 ANQGSEA. The CDR3 has 12 amino acids.

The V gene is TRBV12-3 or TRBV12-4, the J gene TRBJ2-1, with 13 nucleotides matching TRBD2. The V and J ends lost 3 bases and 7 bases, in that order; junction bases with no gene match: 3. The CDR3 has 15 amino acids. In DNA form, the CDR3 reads TGTGCCAGCAGTTTTGGACTAGCGGGAGCAAATGAGCAGTTCTTC. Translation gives CASSFGLAGANEQFF.

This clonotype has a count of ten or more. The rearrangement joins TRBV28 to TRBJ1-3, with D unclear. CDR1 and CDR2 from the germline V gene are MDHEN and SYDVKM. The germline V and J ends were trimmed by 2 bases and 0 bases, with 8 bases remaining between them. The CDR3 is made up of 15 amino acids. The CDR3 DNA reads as TGTGCCAGCAGTTTAGGTCCTGGCTCTGGAAACACCATATATTTT. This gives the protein CASSLGPGSGNTIYF.

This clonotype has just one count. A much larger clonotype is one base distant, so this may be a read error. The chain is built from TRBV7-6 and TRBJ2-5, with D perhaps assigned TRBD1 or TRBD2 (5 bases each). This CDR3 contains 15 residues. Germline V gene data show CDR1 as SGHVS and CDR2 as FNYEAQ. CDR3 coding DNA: TGTGCCAGCAGCCACCTTCGGGACCTCCAAGAGATCCAGTACTTC. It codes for CASSHLRDLQEIQYF.

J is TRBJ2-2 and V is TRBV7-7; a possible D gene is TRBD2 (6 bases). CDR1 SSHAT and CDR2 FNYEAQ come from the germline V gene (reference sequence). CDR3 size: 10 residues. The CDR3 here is CAAGTGELFF. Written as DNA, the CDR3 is TGTGCTGCGGGAACCGGGGAGCTGTTTTTT.

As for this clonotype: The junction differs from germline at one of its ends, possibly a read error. The CDR3 sequence is CASSSVAYGQYF. The CDR3, as DNA: TGTGCCAGCAGCTCAGTGGCCTACGGGCAGTACTTC. The rearrangement joins TRBV7-9 to TRBJ2-7; D remains unclear. The CDR3 totals 12 residues. Germline V gene data show CDR1 as SEHNR and CDR2 as FQNEAQ (reference sequence).

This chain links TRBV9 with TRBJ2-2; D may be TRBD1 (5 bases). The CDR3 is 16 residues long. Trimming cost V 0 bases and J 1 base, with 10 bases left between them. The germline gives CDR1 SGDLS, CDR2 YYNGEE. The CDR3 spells CASSVVETVNTGELFF. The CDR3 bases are TGTGCCAGCAGCGTAGTTGAGACAGTGAACACCGGGGAGCTGTTTTTT.

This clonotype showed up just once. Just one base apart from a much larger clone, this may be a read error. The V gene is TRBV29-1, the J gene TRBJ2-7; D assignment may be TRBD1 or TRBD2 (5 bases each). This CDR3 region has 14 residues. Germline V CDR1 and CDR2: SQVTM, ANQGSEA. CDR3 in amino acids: CSVSPGPGAYQQYF. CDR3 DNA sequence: TGCAGCGTTTCCCCGGGACCCGGGGCCTACCAGCAGTACTTC.

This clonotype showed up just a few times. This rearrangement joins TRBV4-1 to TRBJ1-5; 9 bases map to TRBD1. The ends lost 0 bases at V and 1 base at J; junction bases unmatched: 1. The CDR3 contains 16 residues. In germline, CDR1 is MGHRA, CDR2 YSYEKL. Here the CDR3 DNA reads TGCGCCAGCAGCCAAGAAGGGACAGGGAGCAATCAGCCCCAGCATTTT. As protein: CASSQEGTGSNQPQHF.

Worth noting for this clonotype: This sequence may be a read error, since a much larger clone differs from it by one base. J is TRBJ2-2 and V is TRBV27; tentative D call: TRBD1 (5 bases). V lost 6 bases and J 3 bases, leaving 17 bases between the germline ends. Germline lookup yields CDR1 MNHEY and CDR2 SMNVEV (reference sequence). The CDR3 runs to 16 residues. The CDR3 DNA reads TGTGCCAGCAGGACGAGAGTAGGGGATCACACCGGGGAGCTGTTTTTT. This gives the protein CASRTRVGDHTGELFF.

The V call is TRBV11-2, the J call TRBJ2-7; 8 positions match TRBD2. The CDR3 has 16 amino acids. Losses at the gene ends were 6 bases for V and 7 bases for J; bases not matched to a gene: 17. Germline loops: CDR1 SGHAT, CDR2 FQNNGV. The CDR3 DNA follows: TGTGCCAGCAGTCCGCACCCCGGGACTAGATTGGAAGAGCAGTACTTC. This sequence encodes CASSPHPGTRLEEQYF. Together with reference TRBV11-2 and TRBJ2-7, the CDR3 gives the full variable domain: EAGVAQSPRYKIIEKRQSVAFWCNPISGHATLYWYQQILGQGPKLLIQFQNNGVVDDSQLPKDRFSAERLKGVDSTLKIQPAKLEDSAVYLCASSPHPGTRLEEQYFGPGTRLTVT.

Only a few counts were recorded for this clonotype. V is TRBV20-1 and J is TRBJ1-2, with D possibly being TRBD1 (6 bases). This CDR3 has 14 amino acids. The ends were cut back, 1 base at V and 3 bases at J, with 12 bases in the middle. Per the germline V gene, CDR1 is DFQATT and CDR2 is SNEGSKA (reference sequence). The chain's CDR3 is CSARVQGLYYGYTF. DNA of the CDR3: TGCAGTGCTAGAGTGCAGGGGTTATACTATGGCTACACCTTC.

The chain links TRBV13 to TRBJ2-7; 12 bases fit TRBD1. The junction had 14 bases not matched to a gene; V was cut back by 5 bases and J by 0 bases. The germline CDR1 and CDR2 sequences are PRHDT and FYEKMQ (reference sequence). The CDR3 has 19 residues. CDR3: CASSHRLGTGGSSSYEQYF. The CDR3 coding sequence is TGTGCCAGCAGCCATCGGCTGGGGACAGGGGGCTCGAGCTCCTACGAGCAGTACTTC.

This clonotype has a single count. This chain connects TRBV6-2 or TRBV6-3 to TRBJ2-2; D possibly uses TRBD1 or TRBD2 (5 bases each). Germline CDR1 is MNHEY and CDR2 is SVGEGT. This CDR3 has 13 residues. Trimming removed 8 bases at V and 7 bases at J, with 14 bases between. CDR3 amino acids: CASRGTYDGELFF. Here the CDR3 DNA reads TGTGCCAGCCGGGGCACCTATGACGGGGAGCTGTTTTTT.

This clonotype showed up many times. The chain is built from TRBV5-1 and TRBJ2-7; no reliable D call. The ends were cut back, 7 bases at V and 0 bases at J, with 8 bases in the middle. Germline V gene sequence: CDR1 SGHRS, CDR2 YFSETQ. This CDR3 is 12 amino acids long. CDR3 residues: CASSGNSYEQYF. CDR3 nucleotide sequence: TGCGCCAGCTCCGGCAACTCCTACGAGCAGTACTTC.

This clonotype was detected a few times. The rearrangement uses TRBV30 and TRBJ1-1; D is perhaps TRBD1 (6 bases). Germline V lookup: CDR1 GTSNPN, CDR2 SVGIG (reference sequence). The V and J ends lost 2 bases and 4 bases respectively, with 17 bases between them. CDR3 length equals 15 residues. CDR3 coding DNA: TGTGCCTGGAGTTCGGGACACAGTCCGTTCACTGAAGCTTTCTTT. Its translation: CAWSSGHSPFTEAFF.

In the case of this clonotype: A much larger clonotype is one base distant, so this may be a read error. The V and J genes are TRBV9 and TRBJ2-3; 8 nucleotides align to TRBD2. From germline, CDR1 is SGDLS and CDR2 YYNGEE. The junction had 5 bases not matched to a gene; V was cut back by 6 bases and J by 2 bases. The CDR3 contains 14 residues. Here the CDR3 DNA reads TGTGCCAGCAACCTAGCGGGTCTCACAGATACGCAGTATTTT. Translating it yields CASNLAGLTDTQYF. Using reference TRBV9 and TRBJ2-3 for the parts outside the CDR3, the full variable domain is DSGVTQTPKHLITATGQRVTLRCSPRSGDLSVYWYQQSLDQGLQFLIQYYNGEERAKGNILERFSAQQFPDLHSELNLSSLELGDSALYFCASNLAGLTDTQYFGPGTRLTVL.

CDR3 region: CASTPNTEAFF. The CDR3 bases are TGTGCCAGCACCCCAAACACTGAAGCTTTCTTT. This chain uses TRBV7-2 with TRBJ1-1; no clear D gene. The V end lost 7 bases, the J end lost 2 bases, and 5 bases lay between the germline ends. Germline V gene lookup returns CDR1 SGHTA and CDR2 FQGNSA. The CDR3 is made up of 11 amino acids.

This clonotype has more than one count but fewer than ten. The CDR3 region has the DNA TGCGCCAGCAGCCAAGAATGGGGGGACAGGGACTACGATACGCAGTATTTT. Protein product: CASSQEWGDRDYDTQYF. The rearrangement joins TRBV4-1 to TRBJ2-3, with 9 nucleotides matching TRBD1. This CDR3 has 17 residues. CDR1 and CDR2 (germline): MGHRA, YSYEKL. V lost 0 bases and J lost 6; bases outside the gene matches: 10.

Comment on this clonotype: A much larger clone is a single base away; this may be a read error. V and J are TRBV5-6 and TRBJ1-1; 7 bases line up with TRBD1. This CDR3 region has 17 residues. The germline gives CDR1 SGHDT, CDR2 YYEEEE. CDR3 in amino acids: CASSSFLPGTVNTEVFF. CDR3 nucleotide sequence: TGTGCCAGCAGCTCCTTCCTACCCGGGACAGTGAACACTGAAGTTTTCTTT.

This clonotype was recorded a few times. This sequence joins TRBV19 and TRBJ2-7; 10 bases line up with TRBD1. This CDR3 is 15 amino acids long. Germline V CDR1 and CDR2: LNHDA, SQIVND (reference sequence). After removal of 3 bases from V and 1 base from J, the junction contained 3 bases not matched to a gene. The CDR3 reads CASSIGTGESYEQYF. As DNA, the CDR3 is TGTGCCAGTAGTATTGGGACAGGGGAATCCTACGAGCAGTACTTC.

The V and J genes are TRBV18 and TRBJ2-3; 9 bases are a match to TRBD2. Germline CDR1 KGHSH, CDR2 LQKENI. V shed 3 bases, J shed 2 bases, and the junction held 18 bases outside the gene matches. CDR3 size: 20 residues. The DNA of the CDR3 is TGTGCCAGCTCACCGGGACATTCGTCGTTTAGCGGGAGTATCACAGATACGCAGTATTTT. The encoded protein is CASSPGHSSFSGSITDTQYF.

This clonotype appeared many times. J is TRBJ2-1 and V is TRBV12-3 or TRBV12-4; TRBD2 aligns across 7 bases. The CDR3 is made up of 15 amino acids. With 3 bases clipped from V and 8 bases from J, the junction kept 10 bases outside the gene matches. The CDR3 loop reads CASSFGSTSIDEQFF. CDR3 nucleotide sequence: TGTGCCAGCAGTTTTGGTTCGACTAGCATCGATGAGCAGTTCTTC.

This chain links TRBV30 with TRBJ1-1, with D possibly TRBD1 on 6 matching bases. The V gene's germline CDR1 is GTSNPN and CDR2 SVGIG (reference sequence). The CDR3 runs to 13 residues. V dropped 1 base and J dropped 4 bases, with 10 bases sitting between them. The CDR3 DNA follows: TGTGCCTGGAGTGACTTGGGGGCCACTGAAGCTTTCTTT. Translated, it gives CAWSDLGATEAFF.